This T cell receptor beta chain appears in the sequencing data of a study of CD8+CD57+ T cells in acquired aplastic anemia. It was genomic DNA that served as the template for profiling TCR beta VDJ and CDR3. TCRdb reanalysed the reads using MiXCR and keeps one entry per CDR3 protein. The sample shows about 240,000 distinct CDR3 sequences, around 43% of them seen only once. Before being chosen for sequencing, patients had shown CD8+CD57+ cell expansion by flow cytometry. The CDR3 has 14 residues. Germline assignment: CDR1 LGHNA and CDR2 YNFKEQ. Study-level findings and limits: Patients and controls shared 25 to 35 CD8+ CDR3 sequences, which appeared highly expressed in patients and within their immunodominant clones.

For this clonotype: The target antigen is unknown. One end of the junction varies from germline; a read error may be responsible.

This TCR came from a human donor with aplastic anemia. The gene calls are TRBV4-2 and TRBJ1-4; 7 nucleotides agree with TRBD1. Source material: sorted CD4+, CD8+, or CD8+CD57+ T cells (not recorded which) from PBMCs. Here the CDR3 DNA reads TGTGCCAGCAGCCAGGGACAGACCAATGAAAAACTGCTTTTT. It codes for CASSQGQTNEKLLF.